Listed below are T cell receptor beta chains from one sample, sequenced in a study of siplizumab effects on memory and regulatory T cells. Measured with immunoSEQ multiplex PCR; TCRdb has only the in-frame clones, and not every one. The sample contains some 120,000 clones, 93% of which appear only once. The sequencing input was non-Treg CD4+ T cells sorted from blood. The receptors shown here come from a human donor in good health. Both conserved end residues are part of each CDR3. Each record gives: V gene, J gene, D gene, clone size, CDR3 DNA, CDR3 protein. A D gene is named only where the DNA matches it firmly. The size entry is marked missing in some rows and otherwise reads once, few, many or a size class.

TRBV6-6,TRBJ2-3,NA,NA,TGTGCCAGCAGTTACTCAGGCCTTAGCACAGATACGCAGTATTTT,CASSYSGLSTDTQYF
TRBV30,TRBJ1-2,NA,NA,TGTGCCTGGACTGGGACGGCCTATGGCTACACCTTC,CAWTGTAYGYTF
TRBV5-4,TRBJ1-1,TRBD1,NA,TGTGCCAGCAGTCTTGGACCGGGACAGGTGAACACTGAAGCTTTCTTT,CASSLGPGQVNTEAFF
TRBV7-2,TRBJ2-3,NA,once,TGTGCCAGCAGCCCCGGGGCTAGCACAGATACGCAGTATTTT,CASSPGASTDTQYF
TRBV6-5,TRBJ1-2,NA,NA,TGTGCCAGCAGTTACAGCCAGGGAAACTATGGCTACACCTTC,CASSYSQGNYGYTF
TRBV19,TRBJ1-3,NA,NA,TGTGCCACCGGCGGGGGAAACACCATATATTTT,CATGGGNTIYF
TRBV19,TRBJ2-1,TRBD2,NA,TGTGCCAGTAGTTTCGGACTAGCGGGGGGGCCTCAGTTCTTC,CASSFGLAGGPQFF
TRBV28,TRBJ1-5,TRBD1,NA,TGTGCCAGCAGTCCCTATGCAGGGGGCTCAGGTCAGCCCCAGCATTTT,CASSPYAGGSGQPQHF
TRBV5-4,TRBJ1-3,NA,NA,TGTGCCAGCAGCCGGCGGGGGGCTGGAAACACCATATATTTT,CASSRRGAGNTIYF
TRBV5-8,TRBJ2-7,TRBD1,NA,TGTGCCAGCAGCTTCCCGAGGACAGGGCTGGGCGAGCAGTACTTC,CASSFPRTGLGEQYF
TRBV10-3,TRBJ1-1,TRBD1,NA,TGTGCCGTACAGGGGGCTAGCACTGAAGCTTTCTTT,CAVQGASTEAFF
TRBV2,TRBJ1-1,TRBD1,NA,TGTGCCAGCAGAAAGGGACAGACGAACACTGAAGCTTTCTTT,CASRKGQTNTEAFF
TRBV28,TRBJ1-1,NA,NA,TGTGCCAGCAGTCCCCTCAGCCGGAACACTGAAGCTTTCTTT,CASSPLSRNTEAFF
TRBV5-4,TRBJ2-1,NA,NA,TGTGCCAGCAGCTCTGGCGGGGACCGCTCCTACAATGAGCAGTTCTTC,CASSSGGDRSYNEQFF
TRBV7-5,TRBJ1-5,NA,once,TGTGTCAAAAGCGAAGGGGTTGGGACAGGGGATAACAATCAGCCCCAGCATTTT,CVKSEGVGTGDNNQPQHF
TRBV9,TRBJ2-5,NA,NA,TGTGCCAGCAGCGTAGGTATACGGGGGCCCGAAGAGACCCAGTACTTC,CASSVGIRGPEETQYF
TRBV6-5,TRBJ1-2,TRBD1,NA,TGTGCCAGCAGGTCCCAGGGGGTGGGTTACGGCTACACCTTC,CASRSQGVGYGYTF
TRBV10-3,TRBJ1-4,NA,NA,TGTGCCATCAGTGAGTCAGGCGGATATAATGAAAAACTGTTTTTT,CAISESGGYNEKLFF
TRBV2,TRBJ2-7,NA,NA,TGTGCCAGCCGACCGCCCCAGGGCAGGGGAACCTACGAGCAGTACTTC,CASRPPQGRGTYEQYF
TRBV5-1,TRBJ1-5,NA,NA,TGCGCCTGCAGACGGCGACTGGGGGATGATCAGCCCCAGCATTTT,CACRRRLGDDQPQHF
TRBV6-1,TRBJ1-5,NA,NA,TGTGCCAGCAGTGAAGGGCAGGGCCCAAATCAGCCCCAGCATTTT,CASSEGQGPNQPQHF
TRBV5-6,TRBJ2-7,NA,NA,TGTGCCAGCAGCCCCCGGGAGAGGGGCTTTGGCGAGCAGTACTTC,CASSPRERGFGEQYF
TRBV11-2,TRBJ2-7,TRBD2,NA,TGTGCCAGCAGCTTCGTAGCGGGGGGCGGCTACGAGCAGTACTTC,CASSFVAGGGYEQYF
TRBV6-5,TRBJ1-1,NA,NA,TGTGCCAGCAGTCGCGTGGGGGACATGAACACTGAAGCTTTCTTT,CASSRVGDMNTEAFF
TRBV6-5,TRBJ1-6,NA,few,TGTGCCAGCAGTTACTCAGGAGGAAATTCACCCCTCCACTTT,CASSYSGGNSPLHF
TRBV9,TRBJ1-1,NA,NA,TGTGCCAGCAGCCAAGAGGGTGGCACTGAAGCTTTCTTT,CASSQEGGTEAFF
TRBV5-4,TRBJ1-3,NA,NA,TGTGCCAGCAGCTTACAGGCCTCTGGAAACACCATATATTTT,CASSLQASGNTIYF
TRBV10-3,TRBJ2-7,NA,NA,TGTGCCATCAGGGGTGGAAGGGGGGGAGAGCAGTACTTC,CAIRGGRGGEQYF
TRBV11-2,TRBJ2-1,TRBD2,NA,TGTGCCAGCAGCTTTAGCGGGGGTTCGTACTACAATGAGCAGTTCTTC,CASSFSGGSYYNEQFF
TRBV20-1,TRBJ2-1,TRBD1,NA,TGCAGTGCCTACAGGGGCGGTGAGCAGTTCTTC,CSAYRGGEQFF
TRBV5-4,TRBJ1-1,NA,NA,TGTGCCAGCAGCTTGGCGTACGGGGCGAACACTGAAGCTTTCTTT,CASSLAYGANTEAFF
TRBV30,TRBJ1-2,NA,NA,TGTGCCTGGGGGGGGGACACCACTAACTATGGCTACACCTTC,CAWGGDTTNYGYTF
TRBV9,TRBJ1-6,NA,NA,TGTGCCAGCAGCGTAAGACAGAATAATTCACCCCTCCACTTT,CASSVRQNNSPLHF
TRBV9,TRBJ1-1,NA,few,TGTGCCAGCAGCGTAGTACAGGGGAACACTGAAGCTTTCTTT,CASSVVQGNTEAFF
TRBV6-1,TRBJ1-1,NA,NA,TGTGCCAGCATGGGGGGCACTGAAGCTTTCTTT,CASMGGTEAFF
TRBV19,TRBJ1-4,NA,NA,TGTGCCAGTAGTATTCAATCGTCGAATGAAAAACTGTTTTTT,CASSIQSSNEKLFF
TRBV7-9,TRBJ2-2,NA,NA,TGTGCCAGCAGCTTATTCAGGGGAGGCTGGAACGGGGAGCTGTTTTTT,CASSLFRGGWNGELFF
TRBV28,TRBJ2-3,TRBD2,NA,TGTGCCAGCAGTAGGTACAGGGGGCGAGGGACTAGCGGGGGTATAGATACGCAGTATTTT,CASSRYRGRGTSGGIDTQYF
TRBV27,TRBJ2-3,TRBD2,NA,TGTGCCAGCAGTGAGCCGACTAGCGGGGATACGCAGTATTTT,CASSEPTSGDTQYF
TRBV30,TRBJ1-4,NA,once,TGTGCCTGGAGGACGGGGGGTAATGAAAAACTGTTTTTT,CAWRTGGNEKLFF
TRBV2,TRBJ2-6,NA,NA,TGTGCCAGCAGTGACTATACTGGGGCCAACGTCCTGACTTTC,CASSDYTGANVLTF